This TCR beta chain was sequenced in a study of long-term antiretroviral therapy in people with HIV. The assay, immunoSEQ v3.0, was run at survey level. Using immunoSEQ multiplex PCR, the repertoire was profiled, and TCRdb retains in-frame clones only, with some absent. Among about 27,000 clones listed, around 79% were seen once. Every donor had one or more pre-ART and two or more post-ART PBMC samples. Findings and caveats of the study: No data were available on ART adherence, viral resistance or therapy changes.

Notes on this clone: The antigen remains unidentified.

V lost 1 base and J 4 bases, leaving 15 bases between the germline ends. The CDR3 runs to 16 residues. From germline, CDR1 is SGDLS and CDR2 YYNGEE. Sequences were derived from unsorted PBMCs, sampled 2.1 years after starting antiretroviral therapy. The receptor was derived from a man under 40 with HIV. The chain is built from TRBV9 and TRBJ2-1; a possible D gene is TRBD2 (7 bases). The CDR3 loop reads CASSVSGRGFYNEQFF. CDR3 coding DNA: TGTGCCAGCAGCGTAAGTGGGAGGGGGTTTTACAATGAGCAGTTCTTC.